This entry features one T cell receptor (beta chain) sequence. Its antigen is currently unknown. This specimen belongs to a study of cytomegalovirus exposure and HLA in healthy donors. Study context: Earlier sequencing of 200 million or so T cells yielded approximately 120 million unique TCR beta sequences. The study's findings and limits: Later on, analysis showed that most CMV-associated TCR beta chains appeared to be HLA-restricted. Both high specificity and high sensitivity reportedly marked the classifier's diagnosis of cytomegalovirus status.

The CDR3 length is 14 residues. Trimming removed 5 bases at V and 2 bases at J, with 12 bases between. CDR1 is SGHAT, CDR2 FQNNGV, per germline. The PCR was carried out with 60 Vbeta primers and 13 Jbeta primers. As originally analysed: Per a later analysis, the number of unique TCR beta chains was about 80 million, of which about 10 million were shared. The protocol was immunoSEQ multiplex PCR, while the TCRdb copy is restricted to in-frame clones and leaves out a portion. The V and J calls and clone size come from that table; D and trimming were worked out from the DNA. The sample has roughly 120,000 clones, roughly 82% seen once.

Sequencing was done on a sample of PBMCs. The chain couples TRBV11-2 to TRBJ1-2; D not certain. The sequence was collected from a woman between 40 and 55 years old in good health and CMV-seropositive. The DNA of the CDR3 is TGTGCCAGCAGCCCGGGAGATAGGAACTATGGCTACACCTTC. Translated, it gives CASSPGDRNYGYTF.